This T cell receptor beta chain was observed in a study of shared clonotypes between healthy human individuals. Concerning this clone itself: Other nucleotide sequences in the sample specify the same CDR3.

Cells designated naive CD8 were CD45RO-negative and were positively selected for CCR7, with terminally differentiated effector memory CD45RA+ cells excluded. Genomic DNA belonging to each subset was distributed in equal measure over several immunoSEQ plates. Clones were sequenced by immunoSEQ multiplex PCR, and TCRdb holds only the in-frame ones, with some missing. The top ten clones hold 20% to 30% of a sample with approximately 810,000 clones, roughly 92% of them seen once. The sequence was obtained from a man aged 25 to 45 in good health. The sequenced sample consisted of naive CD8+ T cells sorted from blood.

CDR3 bases: TGTGCCAGCAGTTTATCTAGTGGGTACGAGCAGTACTTC. Residues: CASSLSSGYEQYF. The chain has TRBV27 and TRBJ2-7; the D is unclear. The CDR3 is 13 residues long. The germline CDR1 and CDR2 sequences are MNHEY and SMNVEV (reference sequence). Deletions cut 0 bases from V and 4 bases from J, with 7 bases between.